This T cell receptor (beta chain) was profiled in a study of blood T cells in healthy people across ages. PBMCs were isolated at a quantity of at least 7 million per sample. Total RNA was extracted at no less than 6 micrograms per sample. Germline trimming cut 0 bases from V and 2 bases from J; bases unmatched to any gene: 6. CDR1 LNHNV and CDR2 YYDKDF come from the germline V gene (reference sequence). The CDR3 sequence is 17 residues long. General study points: Long-lived donors had more naive CD4+ cells and higher diversity than aged donors.

A second PCR, run for roughly 7 to 11 cycles, used a sample-barcoded 5' primer plus a J-beta primer mix. Each CDR3 protein is one row after TCRdb ran MiXCR on the 5' RACE reads. The sample includes approximately 850,000 distinct CDR3 sequences, under 55% of them seen just once. In the case of this clonotype: Its antigen remains unknown.

The sample consisted of blood. The chain joins TRBV15 to TRBJ2-3; 9 nucleotides match TRBD2. The receptor comes from a man in his 60s in good health. The CDR3 DNA reads TGTGCCACCAGCAGAGATTGGCCTAGCGGGATCACAGATACGCAGTATTTT. Its translation: CATSRDWPSGITDTQYF.